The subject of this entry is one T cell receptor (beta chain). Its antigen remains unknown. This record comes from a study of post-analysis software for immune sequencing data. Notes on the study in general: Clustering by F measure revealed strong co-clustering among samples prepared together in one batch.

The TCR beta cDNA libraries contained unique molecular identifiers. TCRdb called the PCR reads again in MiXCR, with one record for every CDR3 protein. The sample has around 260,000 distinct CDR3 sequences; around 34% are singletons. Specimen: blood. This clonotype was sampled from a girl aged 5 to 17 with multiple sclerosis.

Here the CDR3 reads CASRRAGEVNYGYTF. The CDR3 coding sequence is TGCGCCAGCAGACGGGCAGGGGAAGTTAACTATGGCTACACCTTC. J is TRBJ1-2 and V is TRBV5-1; D might be TRBD1 (6 bases). Deletions cut 5 bases from V and 1 base from J, with 15 bases between. The CDR3 contains 15 residues. CDR1 is SGHRS and CDR2 is YFSETQ in the germline V gene.